This T cell receptor beta chain was observed in a study of cytomegalovirus exposure and HLA in healthy donors. Regarding the study as a whole: Among donors in an Asian-associated ancestry cluster, a later analysis reportedly found fewer N-insertions than the roughly 610-donor mean. In a later analysis, specific HLA alleles were associated with some 16,000 TCR beta sequences at a 0.05 false discovery rate. Over 150 TCR beta chains were listed as cytomegalovirus-associated. Later analysis demonstrated an association between a missense DCLRE1C variant and TCR beta V- and J-gene trimming.

The PCR was carried out with 60 Vbeta primers and 13 Jbeta primers. The assay was immunoSEQ multiplex PCR, and TCRdb's table has in-frame clones only and misses some. The table has more than 85,000 clones, around 80% seen once; the top ten hold 5.5% to 7%. The CDR3 consists of 11 residues. The V gene's germline CDR1 is GTSNPN and CDR2 SVGIG (reference sequence). With 8 bases clipped from V and 5 bases from J, the junction kept 6 bases outside the gene matches. As regards this clone: Its matching antigen is unknown.

Sequencing was done on a sample of PBMCs. The clonotype comes from a man aged 18 to 29 in good health and CMV-seronegative. V and J are TRBV30 and TRBJ2-7, with TRBD1 matching 7 bases. The CDR3, as DNA: TGTGCCAGTTCAGGGGGTAACGAGCAGTACTTC. Amino acid sequence: CASSGGNEQYF.